The rows below give T cell receptor beta chains drawn from one sample of a study of sequential checkpoint blockade in melanoma. Method: immunoSEQ multiplex PCR; TCRdb's copy keeps in-frame clones and lacks some. The sample lists about 20,000 clones, roughly 82% occurring once. This specimen consisted of CD8+ T cells sorted from blood (inferred from file names), obtained from a patient given nivolumab and ipilimumab in sequence. All receptors come from a human donor with melanoma. CDR3s include the opening cysteine and the closing phenylalanine or tryptophan. A D gene is named only where the DNA matches it firmly. Rows give clone size only sometimes, using once, few, many, or a class for an expanded clone.

V gene	clone size	D gene	J gene	CDR3 protein	CDR3 DNA
TRBV30	-	TRBD2	TRBJ2-5	CAWRRTGTSGALGETQYF	TGTGCCTGGAGACGAACCGGGACTAGCGGGGCGCTGGGGGAGACCCAGTACTTC
TRBV2	-	-	TRBJ2-5	CATSRLKQQGGTQYF	TGTGCCACCTCCAGGCTGAAACAACAAGGGGGGACCCAGTACTTC
TRBV11-2	once	-	TRBJ2-7	CASSLEAEYEQYF	TGTGCCAGCAGCTTAGAGGCGGAATACGAGCAGTACTTC
TRBV14	-	-	TRBJ2-7	CASSRPGTSPSYEQYF	TGTGCCAGCAGCCGGCCTGGGACATCTCCCTCCTACGAGCAGTACTTC
TRBV13	-	TRBD2	TRBJ2-3	CASSKTSGATDTQYF	TGTGCCAGCAGCAAAACTAGCGGGGCCACAGATACGCAGTATTTT
TRBV6-5	-	-	TRBJ1-5	CASSYRGDQPQHF	TGTGCCAGCAGTTACAGGGGTGATCAGCCCCAGCATTTT
TRBV4-3	-	-	TRBJ1-2	CASSPGKGDYGYTF	TGCGCCAGCAGCCCTGGGAAGGGGGACTATGGCTACACCTTC
TRBV12-2	medium-sized	-	TRBJ1-5	CASRLNRENQPQHF	TGTGCAAGTCGCTTGAACAGGGAGAATCAGCCCCAGCATTTT
TRBV7-7	-	TRBD2	TRBJ2-1	CASSPTSGGANEQFF	TGTGCTAGCAGCCCGACTAGCGGGGGGGCCAATGAGCAGTTCTTC
TRBV7-8	-	TRBD1	TRBJ2-2	CASSLRSGGTGELFF	TGTGCCAGCAGCTTAAGGTCAGGGGGCACCGGGGAGCTGTTTTTT
TRBV7-2	-	TRBD1	TRBJ1-3	CASSSGDSRANTIYF	TGTGCCAGCAGCTCCGGGGACAGTAGAGCAAACACCATATATTTT
TRBV19	-	-	TRBJ1-1	CASSIQVNTEAFF	TGTGCCAGTAGTATCCAGGTGAACACTGAAGCTTTCTTT
TRBV7-9	few	-	TRBJ2-7	CASSSQVEQYF	TGTGCCAGCAGCTCGCAGGTCGAGCAGTACTTC
TRBV21-1	few	-	TRBJ2-7	CASSKVLRTEPYEQYF	TGTGCCAGCAGCAAAGTCTTACGGACAGAGCCCTACGAGCAGTACTTC
TRBV28	-	-	TRBJ2-7	CASISSAFYEQYF	TGTGCCAGCATTTCTAGCGCCTTCTACGAGCAGTACTTC
TRBV5-1	once	TRBD2	TRBJ2-5	CASSVERGAQETQYF	TGCGCCAGCAGCGTAGAGCGGGGGGCCCAAGAGACCCAGTACTTC
TRBV5-4	-	-	TRBJ2-3	CASSQVSGPTDTQYF	TGTGCCAGCAGCCAAGTGTCAGGGCCCACAGATACGCAGTATTTT
TRBV28	-	-	TRBJ1-1	CASTLRGGAGTEAFF	TGTGCCAGCACCCTGCGGGGGGGCGCGGGGACTGAAGCTTTCTTT
TRBV7-6	-	-	TRBJ2-7	CASSLAGGSSYEQYF	TGTGCCAGCAGCTTAGCCGGGGGAAGCTCCTACGAGCAGTACTTC
TRBV7-9	-	-	TRBJ2-7	CASSLGRGNEQYF	TGTGCCAGCAGCTTAGGTCGGGGGAACGAGCAGTACTTC
TRBV14	-	-	TRBJ2-7	CASSAGFEQYF	TGTGCCAGCAGCGCTGGCTTCGAGCAGTACTTC
TRBV4-1	-	TRBD1	TRBJ1-6	CASSQDAGQGNSPLHF	TGCGCCAGCAGCCAGGACGCGGGACAGGGGAATTCACCCCTCCACTTT
TRBV9	-	-	TRBJ2-7	CASSADEGDVQYEQYF	TGTGCCAGCAGCGCAGATGAGGGGGATGTACAGTACGAGCAGTACTTC
TRBV7-9	-	-	TRBJ1-6	CASSHSRVTDNSPLHF	TGTGCCAGCAGCCATTCCAGGGTCACAGATAATTCACCCCTCCACTTT
TRBV9	-	TRBD2	TRBJ2-3	CASSVEGLAGGSSTDTQYF	TGTGCCAGCAGCGTAGAGGGGCTAGCGGGGGGGTCTAGCACAGATACGCAGTATTTT
TRBV27	-	-	TRBJ1-1	CASSSKDSGTEAFF	TGTGCCAGCAGTTCTAAGGACAGTGGCACTGAAGCTTTCTTT
TRBV7-9	-	-	TRBJ2-7	CASSHREFYEQYF	TGTGCCAGCAGTCATCGGGAGTTTTACGAGCAGTACTTC
TRBV28	few	TRBD1	TRBJ1-4	CASRPDRVVPNEKLFF	TGTGCCAGCAGACCGGACAGGGTGGTTCCTAATGAAAAACTGTTTTTT
TRBV5-4	-	TRBD2	TRBJ2-1	CASSPRPRTSGYNEQFF	TGTGCCAGCAGCCCCCGCCCTCGGACTAGCGGCTACAATGAGCAGTTCTTC
TRBV10-1	once	TRBD1	TRBJ2-5	CARGQGLQETQYF	TGCGCCAGGGGACAGGGACTCCAAGAGACCCAGTACTTC
TRBV7-3	-	TRBD2	TRBJ2-1	CASSVWGGHNEQFF	TGTGCCAGCAGCGTCTGGGGGGGTCACAATGAGCAGTTCTTC
TRBV6-1	once	-	TRBJ2-7	CASWPQEIHAYEQYF	TGTGCCAGTTGGCCACAGGAGATCCATGCATACGAGCAGTACTTC